This passage covers 32 T cell receptor beta chains from one sample sequenced in a study of shared clonotypes between healthy human individuals. Sequencing was performed with immunoSEQ multiplex PCR; in TCRdb, only in-frame clones are kept and a portion is missing. In the table there are roughly 400,000 clones, around 96% of which are singletons. Material for sequencing was memory CD8+ T cells sorted from blood. The sample's subset: CD45RO+ cells pooled with CCR7-negative TemRA cells. The source of these receptors is a man between 25 and 39 years old in good health.

This sequence joins TRBV7-2 and TRBJ2-3; D gene unclear. CDR3 length equals 13 residues. From germline, CDR1 is SGHTA and CDR2 FQGNSA. The V gene lost 3 bases and the J gene lost 2 bases, with 6 bases spanning the gap. CDR3 coding DNA: TGTGCCAGCAGCTTCCAATCCACAGATACGCAGTATTTT. Translated, it gives CASSFQSTDTQYF.

The genes are TRBV7-9 and TRBJ2-5, with 7 bases lining up with TRBD1. The length of the CDR3 is 13 residues. Germline loops: CDR1 SEHNR, CDR2 FQNEAQ (reference sequence). V was clipped by 2 bases and J by 7 bases; unmatched bases: 4. The CDR3 protein is CASSLRQGGTQYF. The CDR3 coding sequence is TGTGCCAGCAGCTTAAGACAGGGCGGGACCCAGTACTTC.

J is TRBJ2-7 and V is TRBV27, with D possibly being TRBD1 or TRBD2 (5 bases each). The CDR3 spans 16 residues. Trimming removed 4 bases from V and 0 bases from J, with 16 bases in between. Germline loops: CDR1 MNHEY, CDR2 SMNVEV (reference sequence). The DNA for the CDR3 is TGTGCCAGCAGTTCGAAACCGGGGACGGCCTCCTACGAGCAGTACTTC. The encoded protein is CASSSKPGTASYEQYF.

This rearrangement joins TRBV7-6 to TRBJ2-3, with D perhaps matching TRBD2 (6 bases). V was trimmed by 0 bases and J by 0 bases, leaving 7 bases between them. Germline CDR1 and CDR2: SGHVS and FNYEAQ. The CDR3 is made up of 15 amino acids. DNA of the CDR3: TGTGCCAGCAGCTTAGCGGGAGGTAGCACAGATACGCAGTATTTT. This sequence encodes CASSLAGGSTDTQYF.

The gene calls are TRBV6-6 and TRBJ2-7; 8 bases fit TRBD1. The CDR3 runs 13 residues. After removal of 3 bases from V and 6 bases from J, the junction contained 4 bases not matched to a gene. Germline V CDR1 and CDR2: MNHNY, SVGAGI (reference sequence). This CDR3 reads CASSYSDRAEQYF. CDR3 bases: TGTGCCAGCAGTTATTCGGACAGGGCCGAGCAGTACTTC.

The rearrangement joins TRBV5-1 to TRBJ2-1; TRBD2 aligns across 7 bases. CDR3 size: 15 residues. Germline CDR1 SGHRS, CDR2 YFSETQ. After removal of 6 bases from V and 0 bases from J, the junction contained 6 bases not matched to a gene. CDR3 amino acids: CASTTSASSYNEQFF. The CDR3 nucleotides are TGCGCCAGCACCACTAGCGCGAGCTCCTACAATGAGCAGTTCTTC. The full variable domain, in which reference TRBV5-1 and TRBJ2-1 provide the parts outside the CDR3, is KAGVTQTPRYLIKTRGQQVTLSCSPISGHRSVSWYQQTPGQGLQFLFEYFSETQRNKGNFPGRFSGRQFSNSRSEMNVSTLELGDSALYLCASTTSASSYNEQFFGPGTRLTVL.

The chain carries TRBV30 and TRBJ2-3, with D possibly TRBD2 on 6 matching bases. The germline V gene has CDR1 GTSNPN and CDR2 SVGIG (reference sequence). The CDR3 runs to 15 residues. Trimming left V 4 bases short and J 6 bases short, with 20 bases between. The DNA of the CDR3 is TGTGCCTGGACAAGGGGAGGTGGGGGTGAGGATACGCAGTATTTT. Its protein is CAWTRGGGGEDTQYF. The variable domain in full, completed from reference TRBV30 and TRBJ2-3, reads SQTIHQWPATLVQPVGSPLSLECTVEGTSNPNLYWYRQAAGRGLQLLFYSVGIGQISSEVPQNLSASRPQDRQFILSSKKLLLSDSGFYLCAWTRGGGGEDTQYFGPGTRLTVL.

The V and J genes are TRBV19 and TRBJ2-7; D possibly corresponds to TRBD1 (6 bases). The CDR3 covers 15 residues. Germline CDR1 reads LNHDA; CDR2 reads SQIVND (reference sequence). Trimming removed 5 bases from V and 3 bases from J, with 17 bases in between. The CDR3 sequence: CASSEQGSPHYEQYF. CDR3 sequence (DNA): TGTGCCAGTAGTGAACAGGGTTCCCCTCACTACGAGCAGTACTTC.

The chain links TRBV11-2 to TRBJ2-7; tentative D call: TRBD1 (5 bases). V lost 8 bases and J lost 5, with 22 bases in between. Germline V gene lookup returns CDR1 SGHAT and CDR2 FQNNGV. The CDR3 is 15 residues long. The CDR3 bases are TGTGCCAGCTTAGGGGAATGTCGCACCTGGGACGAGCAGTACTTC. Amino acid sequence: CASLGECRTWDEQYF.

In nucleotides, the CDR3 is TGTGCCATCAGTGCTGGGGACAGGGAAGAGACCCAGTACTTC. Protein product: CAISAGDREETQYF. This sequence joins TRBV10-3 and TRBJ2-5; 9 bases agree with TRBD1. The CDR3 contains 14 residues. V was pared by 4 bases and J by 3 bases, with 3 bases of the junction left unmatched. CDR1 is ENHRY and CDR2 is SYGVKD in the germline V gene.

This rearrangement joins TRBV20-1 to TRBJ1-4; TRBD1 is a possible D gene (5 bases). Trimming took 5 bases from V and 5 from J, leaving 6 bases between them. CDR1 is DFQATT and CDR2 is SNEGSKA in the germline V gene (reference sequence). The CDR3 consists of 11 residues. For the CDR3, the DNA is TGCAGTGCTGGGGGGAATGAAAAACTGTTTTTT. This gives the protein CSAGGNEKLFF.

CDR3: CASSLSDEQYF. As DNA, the CDR3 is TGTGCCAGCAGTCTTTCGGACGAGCAGTACTTC. The genes are TRBV5-8 and TRBJ2-7; the D is unclear. This CDR3 contains 11 residues. Deletions cut 5 bases from V and 5 bases from J, with 8 bases between. Looked up from germline, CDR1 is SGHTS and CDR2 is YDEGEE.

The chain links TRBV6-1 to TRBJ2-3, with D hard to call. V dropped 4 bases and J dropped 0 bases, with 14 bases sitting between them. Germline values: CDR1 MNHNS, CDR2 SASEGT. The CDR3 totals 16 residues. The CDR3: CASSVRPTPSTDTQYF. CDR3 DNA: TGTGCCAGCAGTGTGCGTCCTACACCTAGCACAGATACGCAGTATTTT.

The sample holds one count of this clone. The gene calls are TRBV10-3 and TRBJ2-7; possibly TRBD1 or TRBD2 for D (6 bases each). Germline V lookup: CDR1 ENHRY, CDR2 SYGVKD. The V end lost 7 bases, the J end lost 3 bases, and 16 bases lay between the germline ends. The CDR3 has 14 residues. CDR3 DNA: TGTGCCATCACCAAACAAGGAGGGGGCTACGAGCAGTACTTC. Protein product: CAITKQGGGYEQYF.

The DNA for the CDR3 is TGTGCCAGCAGGCAGAGAAACAGGGGCGGGGAGCTGTTTTTT. Translation: CASRQRNRGGELFF. The chain carries TRBV4-2 and TRBJ2-2, with 7 bases lining up with TRBD1. CDR1 LGHNA and CDR2 YNFKEQ come from the germline V gene. V shed 6 bases and J 7 bases; nucleotides not matched to a gene: 8. This CDR3 spans 14 amino acids.

V and J are TRBV30 and TRBJ2-7; D remains ambiguous. CDR1 is GTSNPN, CDR2 SVGIG, per germline (reference sequence). Trimming left V 2 bases short and J 4 bases short, with 12 bases between. The CDR3 runs 13 residues. CDR3: CAWSMGYQYEQYF. The CDR3 nucleotides read TGTGCCTGGAGTATGGGCTATCAGTACGAGCAGTACTTC.

V usage is TRBV29-1 and J usage is TRBJ2-7; 14 bases line up with TRBD2. The CDR3 totals 15 residues. Trimming cost V 4 bases and J 7 bases; bases outside gene matches: 9. CDR1 and CDR2 from the germline V gene are SQVTM and ANQGSEA. CDR3 amino acids: CSVVGGLAGVGEQYF. The DNA of the CDR3 is TGCAGCGTTGTGGGGGGACTAGCGGGAGTAGGGGAGCAGTACTTC.

The chain couples TRBV11-2 to TRBJ2-2, with a weak D call TRBD2 (6 bases). This CDR3 spans 15 amino acids. The V gene's germline CDR1 is SGHAT and CDR2 FQNNGV. Trimming took 3 bases from V and 3 from J, leaving 11 bases between them. The CDR3 reads CASSFRDWDTGELFF. The CDR3 DNA reads TGTGCCAGCAGCTTCCGGGACTGGGACACCGGGGAGCTGTTTTTT.

The V gene is TRBV7-8, the J gene TRBJ2-7, with 9 bases matching TRBD1. Germline V gene lookup returns CDR1 SGHVS and CDR2 FQNEAQ. The CDR3 consists of 15 residues. Trimming removed 6 bases from V and 6 bases from J; junction bases left unmatched: 12. The CDR3 region has the DNA TGTGCCAGCAGTTTGCGGCGGACAGGGGCGCGCGAGCAGTACTTC. Protein: CASSLRRTGAREQYF.

The chain employs TRBV6-5 and TRBJ2-7; 10 nucleotides match TRBD2. With V trimmed by 5 bases and J by 3 bases, 4 bases remained unmatched. CDR3 length equals 14 residues. Germline values: CDR1 MNHEY, CDR2 SVGAGI. This CDR3 is CASSTSGKSYEQYF. CDR3 coding DNA: TGTGCCAGCAGTACTAGCGGGAAGAGCTACGAGCAGTACTTC.

The J gene is TRBJ2-7, the V gene TRBV27, with 10 bases that match TRBD1. The CDR3 has 18 residues. Germline values: CDR1 MNHEY, CDR2 SMNVEV (reference sequence). Trimming cost V 0 bases and J 0 bases; bases outside gene matches: 8. DNA for the CDR3: TGTGCCAGCAGTTTATCCCCACCCCGACAGGGGGCCTCCTACGAGCAGTACTTC. It specifies CASSLSPPRQGASYEQYF.

This clone was detected once. The V call is TRBV6-4, the J call TRBJ2-3, with a weak D call TRBD2 (6 bases). Per germline, CDR1 MRHNA and CDR2 SNTAGT. The CDR3 is 15 residues long. Trimming pared 3 bases from V and 2 bases from J, leaving 12 bases between. CDR3 sequence reads: CASSEVLASTDTQYF. Written as DNA, the CDR3 is TGTGCCAGCAGTGAAGTACTAGCTTCCACAGATACGCAGTATTTT.

V usage is TRBV6-5 and J usage is TRBJ1-5; D remains ambiguous. Germline V CDR1 and CDR2: MNHEY, SVGAGI. CDR3 length: 15 amino acids. V gave up 3 bases and J gave up 2 bases, with 11 bases separating them. CDR3 amino acids: CASSYSPVGNQPQHF. The CDR3 DNA sequence: TGTGCCAGCAGTTATAGCCCGGTGGGCAATCAGCCCCAGCATTTT.

The CDR3 DNA reads TGTGCCGGGGCGGGAGCCAAAAACATTCAGTACTTC. Its protein is CAGAGAKNIQYF. J is TRBJ2-4 and V is TRBV30; D may correspond to TRBD1 or TRBD2 (5 bases each). Looked up from germline, CDR1 is GTSNPN and CDR2 is SVGIG (reference sequence). The CDR3 loop spans 12 amino acids. Deletions cut 8 bases from V and 0 bases from J, with 8 bases between. Based on the CDR3 plus reference TRBV30 and TRBJ2-4, the full variable domain is SQTIHQWPATLVQPVGSPLSLECTVEGTSNPNLYWYRQAAGRGLQLLFYSVGIGQISSEVPQNLSASRPQDRQFILSSKKLLLSDSGFYLCAGAGAKNIQYFGAGTRLSVL.

This sequence joins TRBV5-4 and TRBJ2-3, with D possibly being TRBD1 (6 bases). V was shortened by 4 bases and J by 2 bases, with 14 bases between the two germline ends. CDR1 is SGHNT and CDR2 is YYREEE in the germline V gene (reference sequence). This CDR3 is 15 amino acids long. The CDR3, as DNA: TGTGCCAGCAGCCCAAGGACAGACTCCACAGATACGCAGTATTTT. It encodes CASSPRTDSTDTQYF. Full variable domain (remainder filled in from reference TRBV5-4 and TRBJ2-3): ETGVTQSPTHLIKTRGQQVTLRCSSQSGHNTVSWYQQALGQGPQFIFQYYREEENGRGNFPPRFSGLQFPNYSSELNVNALELDDSALYLCASSPRTDSTDTQYFGPGTRLTVL.

The V and J genes are TRBV13 and TRBJ2-2; 9 positions match TRBD2. The germline gives CDR1 PRHDT, CDR2 FYEKMQ (reference sequence). V gave up 5 bases and J gave up 3 bases; unmatched junction bases: 7. The CDR3 contains 16 residues. CDR3 coding DNA: TGTGCCAGCAGCCCACGGACTAGCGCCGACACCGGGGAGCTGTTTTTT. As protein: CASSPRTSADTGELFF.

This clone was seen only once. The chain joins TRBV7-2 to TRBJ2-1, with D unresolved. The CDR3 spans 13 residues. The germline CDR1 and CDR2 sequences are SGHTA and FQGNSA. Trimming shortened V by 3 bases and J by 5 bases, and 8 bases separated the two germline ends. CDR3 sequence: CASSLAINNEQFF. The CDR3 DNA sequence: TGTGCCAGCAGCTTGGCCATCAACAATGAGCAGTTCTTC.

This chain links TRBV7-8 with TRBJ2-7; D is undetermined. The CDR3 contains 14 residues. V was trimmed by 7 bases and J by 0 bases, leaving 13 bases between them. Germline loops: CDR1 SGHVS, CDR2 FQNEAQ. The CDR3 here is CASTPFGVSYEQYF. The DNA for the CDR3 is TGTGCCAGCACCCCATTCGGAGTCTCCTACGAGCAGTACTTC.

The J gene is TRBJ2-7, the V gene TRBV10-3; D uncertain. V shed 5 bases and J shed 0 bases, with 11 bases lying between them. Germline CDR1 and CDR2: ENHRY and SYGVKD. The CDR3 sequence is 14 residues long. CDR3 in amino acids: CAISLTYNSYEQYF. The CDR3 nucleotides are TGTGCCATCAGTCTTACCTATAACTCCTACGAGCAGTACTTC.

The V and J genes are TRBV6-5 and TRBJ2-5; a weak D match, TRBD1 (6 bases). CDR1 and CDR2 (germline): MNHEY, SVGAGI. CDR3 size: 15 residues. V lost 2 bases and J 5 bases, leaving 15 bases between the germline ends. The CDR3 loop is CASSYGTGPWETQYF. The DNA of the CDR3 is TGTGCCAGCAGTTACGGTACAGGGCCTTGGGAGACCCAGTACTTC.

The rearrangement joins TRBV9 to TRBJ2-1; D is unresolved. The V and J ends lost 4 bases and 5 bases respectively, with 10 bases between them. The germline V gene has CDR1 SGDLS and CDR2 YYNGEE. The CDR3 covers 13 residues. The CDR3: CASSPDGHNEQFF. The CDR3 nucleotides are TGTGCCAGCAGCCCGGACGGCCACAATGAGCAGTTCTTC.

This sequence joins TRBV19 and TRBJ2-2; a possible D gene is TRBD2 (7 bases). CDR1 and CDR2 (germline): LNHDA, SQIVND (reference sequence). This CDR3 region has 12 residues. Trimming pared 7 bases from V and 7 bases from J, leaving 10 bases between. CDR3 loop: CASTGGHGELFF. The CDR3 DNA is TGTGCCAGTACGGGGGGCCACGGGGAGCTGTTTTTT. Combining the CDR3 with reference TRBV19 and TRBJ2-2 gives the whole variable domain DGGITQSPKYLFRKEGQNVTLSCEQNLNHDAMYWYRQDPGQGLRLIYYSQIVNDFQKGDIAEGYSVSREKKESFPLTVTSAQKNPTAFYLCASTGGHGELFFGEGSRLTVL.